A single sample is the source of the 16 T cell receptor beta chains below, sequenced in a study of OX40 agonist ivuxolimab in advanced cancers. Preparation of the library involved the immunoSEQ multiplex PCR assay. Sourced from immuneACCESS, this table was stored by TCRdb with only in-frame sequences that have V and J called. A share of the clones is absent; for the studies checked, an unresolved V gene accounts for under half, and the remainder has no known explanation. For this sample the table gives 66,000 or so clones, of which about nine tenths were detected only once. The ten largest clonotypes hold 2% to 2.5% of the sample. Specimen: CD4+ or CD8+ T cells sorted from blood, collected in a trial of the OX40 agonist ivuxolimab. The origin of the receptors is an adult with an advanced solid tumor such as melanoma, head and neck, liver or kidney cancer.

The chain has TRBV6-5 and TRBJ1-1; D unresolved. V was pared by 7 bases and J by 0 bases, with 3 bases between. The CDR3 is 11 residues long. Germline V gene sequence: CDR1 MNHEY, CDR2 SVGAGI. CDR3 nucleotide sequence: TGTGCCAGCACCTTGAACACTGAAGCTTTCTTT. Translating it yields CASTLNTEAFF.

The genes are TRBV5-6 and TRBJ1-4, with 11 bases aligning to TRBD1. In germline, CDR1 is SGHDT, CDR2 YYEEEE. CDR3 size: 16 residues. Trimming cost V 2 bases and J 4 bases; bases outside gene matches: 4. CDR3 in DNA: TGTGCCAGCAGCTTAGGGACAGGGGGGATTAATGAAAAACTGTTTTTT. It specifies CASSLGTGGINEKLFF. The complete variable domain, with remaining parts taken from reference TRBV5-6 and TRBJ1-4, reads DAGVTQSPTHLIKTRGQQVTLRCSPKSGHDTVSWYQQALGQGPQFIFQYYEEEERQRGNFPDRFSGHQFPNYSSELNVNALLLGDSALYLCASSLGTGGINEKLFFGSGTQLSVL.

The chain recombines TRBV4-3 with TRBJ1-1; TRBD1 matches 7 bases. The CDR3 loop spans 17 amino acids. Germline CDR1 reads LGHNA; CDR2 reads YSLEER. Trimming took 4 bases from V and 0 from J; bases not matched to a gene: 11. The CDR3 is CASSPFPPGQMNTEAFF. The CDR3 nucleotides are TGCGCCAGCAGCCCCTTCCCCCCGGGACAGATGAACACTGAAGCTTTCTTT.

DNA for the CDR3: TGCGCCAGCAGCTCCCCGGGGAAATCGGCTGAAGCTTTCTTT. This translates into CASSSPGKSAEAFF. This chain links TRBV5-1 with TRBJ1-1; no clear D. Per germline, CDR1 SGHRS and CDR2 YFSETQ. There are 14 residues in the CDR3. V was trimmed by 3 bases and J by 6 bases, leaving 15 bases between them.

The chain employs TRBV10-2 and TRBJ1-4; 7 positions agree with TRBD1. CDR1 and CDR2 from the germline V gene are WSHSY and SAAADI. This CDR3 region has 17 residues. V lost 6 bases to trimming and J lost 3 bases; unmatched junction nucleotides: 13. CDR3 DNA: TGCGCCAGCAGCAGGACAGGAAGTGGTGGTTCTAATGAAAAACTGTTTTTT. Protein sequence: CASSRTGSGGSNEKLFF.

The rearrangement uses TRBV29-1 and TRBJ2-3; 10 positions agree with TRBD1. After removal of 5 bases from V and 8 bases from J, the junction contained 10 bases not matched to a gene. The germline CDR1 and CDR2 sequences are SQVTM and ANQGSEA. The CDR3 contains 14 residues. The CDR3 is CSVLPGQGKGTQYF. Written as DNA, the CDR3 is TGCAGCGTTTTACCGGGACAGGGGAAAGGTACGCAGTATTTT.

The chain employs TRBV7-9 and TRBJ2-5, with D perhaps assigned TRBD1 or TRBD2 (5 bases each). The J call is doubtful: the DNA matches TRBJ2-7 better. This CDR3 is built from 15 residues. Germline CDR1 and CDR2: SEHNR and FQNEAQ (reference sequence). In nucleotides, the CDR3 is TGTGCCAGCAGCTCGCTAAGAAGGGACGCCTACGAGCAGTACTTC. Its translation is CASSSLRRDAYEQYF.

V gene TRBV19 combines with J gene TRBJ2-1; tentatively, D is TRBD1 (6 bases). The CDR3 length is 15 residues. Trimming removed 2 bases at V and 6 bases at J, with 14 bases between. The V gene's germline CDR1 is LNHDA and CDR2 SQIVND (reference sequence). The CDR3 coding sequence is TGTGCCAGTAGTATAAAACAGGGTGGAAGCAATGAGCAGTTCTTC. It specifies CASSIKQGGSNEQFF. Full variable domain (missing parts from reference TRBV19 and TRBJ2-1): DGGITQSPKYLFRKEGQNVTLSCEQNLNHDAMYWYRQDPGQGLRLIYYSQIVNDFQKGDIAEGYSVSREKKESFPLTVTSAQKNPTAFYLCASSIKQGGSNEQFFGPGTRLTVL.

The chain combines TRBV10-3 with TRBJ2-1; the match to TRBD2 covers 11 bases. This CDR3 has 15 residues. The V segment lost 6 bases and the J segment 5 bases; nucleotides outside the gene matches: 6. Germline lookup yields CDR1 ENHRY and CDR2 SYGVKD. The CDR3 reads CAISQTSGADNEQFF. CDR3 nucleotides: TGTGCCATCAGCCAGACTAGCGGGGCCGACAATGAGCAGTTCTTC.

The chain recombines TRBV11-2 with TRBJ2-3, with 10 bases that match TRBD1. This CDR3 has 15 residues. Germline V gene lookup returns CDR1 SGHAT and CDR2 FQNNGV. With V trimmed by 3 bases and J by 8 bases, 8 bases remained unmatched. CDR3 in DNA: TGTGCCAGCAGCTTTGGAGACAGGGGGCATGGTACGCAGTATTTT. Translation gives CASSFGDRGHGTQYF.

The chain is built from TRBV4-1 and TRBJ2-7; no clear D gene. Germline-derived CDR1 and CDR2 are MGHRA and YSYEKL. The CDR3 covers 15 residues. The V gene lost 3 bases and the J gene lost 4 bases, with 16 bases spanning the gap. The CDR3 region is CASSQGSQQQYEQYF. The CDR3 DNA sequence: TGCGCCAGCAGCCAGGGCAGCCAACAACAATACGAGCAGTACTTC.

The J gene is TRBJ2-1, the V gene TRBV19, with unresolved D. Trimming removed 3 bases at V and 2 bases at J, with 11 bases between. Germline V lookup: CDR1 LNHDA, CDR2 SQIVND (reference sequence). This CDR3 region has 15 residues. The CDR3 region is CASSIETTPYNEQFF. The CDR3 DNA is TGTGCCAGTAGTATCGAGACGACTCCCTACAATGAGCAGTTCTTC.

This clone turned up a few times. This chain connects TRBV6-1 to TRBJ1-1, with TRBD1 matching 7 bases. The V gene's germline CDR1 is MNHNS and CDR2 SASEGT. The CDR3 covers 14 residues. The V and J ends lost 5 bases and 3 bases, in that order; junction bases with no gene match: 6. Written as DNA, the CDR3 is TGTGCCAGCAGTCGGACAGGCGCCCACACTGAAGCTTTCTTT. It yields the protein CASSRTGAHTEAFF.

The gene calls are TRBV30 and TRBJ1-2; possibly TRBD1 for D (6 bases). This CDR3 is 16 amino acids long. Trimming left V 4 bases short and J 1 base short, with 19 bases between. Germline V gene data show CDR1 as GTSNPN and CDR2 as SVGIG (reference sequence). CDR3 residues: CAWNYFRQAINYGYTF. Written as DNA, the CDR3 is TGTGCCTGGAATTATTTCAGACAGGCCATTAACTATGGCTACACCTTC.

This chain connects TRBV7-2 to TRBJ1-2; no reliable D call. Germline values: CDR1 SGHTA, CDR2 FQGNSA. The CDR3 length is 12 residues. Trimming shortened V by 5 bases and J by 7 bases, and 11 bases separated the two germline ends. The DNA of the CDR3 is TGTGCCAGCAGCCCGCGCCCACCTGGCTACACCTTC. Encoded protein: CASSPRPPGYTF. The full variable domain, with the rest looked up from reference TRBV7-2 and TRBJ1-2, is GAGVSQSPSNKVTEKGKDVELRCDPISGHTALYWYRQSLGQGLEFLIYFQGNSAPDKSGLPSDRFSAERTGGSVSTLTIQRTQQEDSAVYLCASSPRPPGYTFGSGTRLTVV.

The chain is built from TRBV5-1 and TRBJ1-5, with a weak D call TRBD1 (5 bases). V was trimmed by 5 bases and J by 6 bases, leaving 15 bases between them. Germline V CDR1 and CDR2: SGHRS, YFSETQ. The CDR3 is made up of 14 amino acids. CDR3 DNA sequence: TGCGCCAGCAGACGGGACGCTCTCAGTCAGCCCCAGCATTTT. Residues: CASRRDALSQPQHF.